In its sample, the clone carrying this T cell receptor beta chain was seen many times. The data originate from a study of blood T cells in healthy people across ages. Primed by a sample-barcoded 5' primer and a J-beta primer mix, a second PCR proceeded for 7 to 11 cycles. TCRdb reprocessed the 5' RACE reads with MiXCR, giving one entry per CDR3 protein. The sample records about 730,000 distinct CDR3 sequences, 35% to 45% being singletons. Per the germline V gene, CDR1 is LNHDA and CDR2 is SQIVND (reference sequence). J gave up 1 base and V 3 bases, and 6 bases lay outside the gene matches. The CDR3 totals 16 residues.

The sample was blood. The source of this sequence is a woman aged 55 to 70 in good health. The chain recombines TRBV19 with TRBJ1-5; 7 bases line up with TRBD1. The CDR3 is CASSIHPTGSNQPQHF. The DNA for the CDR3 is TGTGCCAGTAGTATTCACCCGACAGGGAGCAATCAGCCCCAGCATTTT.